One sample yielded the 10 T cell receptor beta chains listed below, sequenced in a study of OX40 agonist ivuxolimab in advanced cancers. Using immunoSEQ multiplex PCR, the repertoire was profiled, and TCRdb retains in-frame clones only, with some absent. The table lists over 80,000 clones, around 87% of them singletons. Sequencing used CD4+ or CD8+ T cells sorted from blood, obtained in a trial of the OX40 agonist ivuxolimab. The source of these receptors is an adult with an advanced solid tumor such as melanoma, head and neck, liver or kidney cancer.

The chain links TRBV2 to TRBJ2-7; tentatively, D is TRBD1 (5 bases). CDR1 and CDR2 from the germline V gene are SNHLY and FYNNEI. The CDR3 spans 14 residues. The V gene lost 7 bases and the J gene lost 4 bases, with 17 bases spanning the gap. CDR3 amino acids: CASKGRSGFYEQYF. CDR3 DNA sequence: TGTGCCAGCAAGGGGCGCAGTGGCTTTTACGAGCAGTACTTC.

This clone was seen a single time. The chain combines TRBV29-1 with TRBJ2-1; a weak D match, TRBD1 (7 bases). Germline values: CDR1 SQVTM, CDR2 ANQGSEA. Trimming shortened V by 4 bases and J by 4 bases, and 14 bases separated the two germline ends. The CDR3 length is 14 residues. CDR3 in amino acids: CSVGGGGRYNEQFF. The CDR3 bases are TGCAGCGTTGGAGGAGGGGGCCGGTACAATGAGCAGTTCTTC.

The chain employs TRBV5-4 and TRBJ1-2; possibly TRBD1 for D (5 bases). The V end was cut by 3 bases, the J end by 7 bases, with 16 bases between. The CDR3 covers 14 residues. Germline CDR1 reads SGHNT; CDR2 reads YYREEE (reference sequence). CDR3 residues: CASSSPDRTPGYTF. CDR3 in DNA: TGTGCCAGCAGCTCCCCAGACAGAACCCCTGGCTACACCTTC.

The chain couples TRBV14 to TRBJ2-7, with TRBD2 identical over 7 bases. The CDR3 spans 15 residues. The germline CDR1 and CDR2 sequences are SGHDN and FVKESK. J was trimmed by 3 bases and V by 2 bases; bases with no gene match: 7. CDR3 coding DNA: TGTGCCAGCAGCCAACGGGGGGACCATCACTACGAGCAGTACTTC. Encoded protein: CASSQRGDHHYEQYF.

The CDR3 nucleotides are TGCAGCGTACTTATAGGACTACACACCGGGGAGCTGTTTTTT. Encoded protein: CSVLIGLHTGELFF. The chain is built from TRBV29-1 and TRBJ2-2; tentatively, D is TRBD2 (6 bases). CDR3 length equals 14 residues. Germline V CDR1 and CDR2: SQVTM, ANQGSEA. Deletions cut 6 bases from V and 3 bases from J, with 14 bases between.

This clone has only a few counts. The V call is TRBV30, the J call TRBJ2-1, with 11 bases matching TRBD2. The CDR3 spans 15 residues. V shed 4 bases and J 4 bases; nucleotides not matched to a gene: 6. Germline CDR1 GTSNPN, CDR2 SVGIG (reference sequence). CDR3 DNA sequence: TGTGCCTGGAACCGACTAGCGGGATCTTACAATGAGCAGTTCTTC. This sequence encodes CAWNRLAGSYNEQFF.

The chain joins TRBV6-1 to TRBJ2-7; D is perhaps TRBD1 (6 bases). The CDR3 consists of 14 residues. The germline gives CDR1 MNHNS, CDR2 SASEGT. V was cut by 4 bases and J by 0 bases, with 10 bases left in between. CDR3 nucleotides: TGTGCCAGCAGTGCCTGGGACATCTCCTACGAGCAGTACTTC. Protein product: CASSAWDISYEQYF.

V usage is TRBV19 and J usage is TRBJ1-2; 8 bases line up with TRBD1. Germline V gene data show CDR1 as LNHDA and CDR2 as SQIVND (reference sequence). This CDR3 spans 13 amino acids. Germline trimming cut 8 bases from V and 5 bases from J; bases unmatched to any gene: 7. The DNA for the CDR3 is TGTGCCAGTCACCGGACAGGGCTGTATGGCTACACCTTC. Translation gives CASHRTGLYGYTF.

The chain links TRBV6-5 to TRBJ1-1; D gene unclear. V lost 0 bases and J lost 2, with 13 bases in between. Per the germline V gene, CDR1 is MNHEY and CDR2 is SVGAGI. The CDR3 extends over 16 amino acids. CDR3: CASSYSFLISNTEAFF. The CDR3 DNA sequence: TGTGCCAGCAGTTACTCGTTTCTCATTAGTAACACTGAAGCTTTCTTT.

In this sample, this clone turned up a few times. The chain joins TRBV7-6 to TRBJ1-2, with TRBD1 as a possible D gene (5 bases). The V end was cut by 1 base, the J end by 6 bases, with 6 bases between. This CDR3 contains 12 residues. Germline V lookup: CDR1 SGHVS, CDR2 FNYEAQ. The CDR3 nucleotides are TGTGCCAGCAGCTTAGAAGGGGATGGCTACACCTTC. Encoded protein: CASSLEGDGYTF.